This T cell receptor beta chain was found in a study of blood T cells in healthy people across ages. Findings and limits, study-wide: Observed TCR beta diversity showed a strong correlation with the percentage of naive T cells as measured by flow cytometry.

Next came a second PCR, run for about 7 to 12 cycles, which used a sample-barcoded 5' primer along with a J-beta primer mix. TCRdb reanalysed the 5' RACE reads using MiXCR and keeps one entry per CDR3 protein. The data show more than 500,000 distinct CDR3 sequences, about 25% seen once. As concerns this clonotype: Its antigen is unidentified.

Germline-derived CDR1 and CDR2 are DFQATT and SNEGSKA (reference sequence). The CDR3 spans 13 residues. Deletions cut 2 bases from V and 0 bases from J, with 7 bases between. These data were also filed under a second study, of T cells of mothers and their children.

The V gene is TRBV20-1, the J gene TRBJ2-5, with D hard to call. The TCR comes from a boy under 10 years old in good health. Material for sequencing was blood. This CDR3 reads CSARHRYQETQYF. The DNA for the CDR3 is TGCAGTGCTAGACACAGATACCAAGAGACCCAGTACTTC.